This entry lists 10 T cell receptor beta chains sequenced from one sample in a study of tumor-infiltrating lymphocytes in primary liver carcinoma. Taking about 17-33 mg of unsorted bulk tissue, the authors co-extracted RNA and DNA. With a constant-region primer, TCR beta cDNA was made from approximately 520 ng of total RNA. Three nested multiplex PCR rounds, a slightly modified ARM-PCR method, built the TCR beta libraries. The first two PCR rounds used TRBV1-TRBV30 forward primers with a C-beta reverse primer, around 10 cycles each. TCRdb reprocessed the multiplex PCR reads via MiXCR and lists one record per CDR3 protein. The sample includes 100,000 to 150,000 distinct CDR3 sequences, 64% of them seen just once. The sample consisted of liver tumor tissue from sampling region 3. Documented subset: tumor region T3, left-lateral pole. The source of these receptors is a woman in her sixties or seventies with primary liver carcinoma and hepatitis B virus infection.

This clonotype was seen a handful of times. The gene calls are TRBV28 and TRBJ2-5, with no clear D. CDR1 is MDHEN, CDR2 SYDVKM, per germline. This CDR3 spans 12 amino acids. The germline V and J ends were trimmed by 7 bases and 2 bases, with 8 bases remaining between them. The CDR3 DNA follows: TGTGCCAGCACGGCCCCGCAAGAGACCCAGTACTTC. Translation: CASTAPQETQYF.

Worth noting for this clonotype: This clone may be a read error of a much larger clone one base away. The chain recombines TRBV5-6 with TRBJ2-7, with D possibly called TRBD1 or TRBD2 (5 bases each). V lost 6 bases and J lost 2, with 15 bases in between. The CDR3 length is 14 residues. Looked up from germline, CDR1 is SGHDT and CDR2 is YYEEEE. CDR3 in amino acids: CASTLTGTPYEQYF. DNA of the CDR3: TGTGCCAGCACCCTGACCGGGACCCCCTACGAGCAGTACTTC.

A remark on this clonotype: It is likely a read error, because the conserved phenylalanine at the end of the CDR3 is missing. Because the CDR3's place on the DNA is in doubt, the DNA is left out and the CDR3 is given as listed by TCRdb. V usage is TRBV4-1 and J usage is TRBJ2-7; whether TRBD1, the table's D call, matches the DNA was not checked. The CDR3 spans 14 residues, counting both ends. CDR1 and CDR2 (germline): MGHRA, YSYEKL. The CDR3 is CASSQEGRDYEPYL.

This chain connects TRBV10-3 to TRBJ2-7, with D uncertain. Per germline, CDR1 ENHRY and CDR2 SYGVKD. This CDR3 has 13 amino acids. As DNA, the CDR3 is TGTGCTACCAGTGCTGAACCCCCGGGCGAGCAGTACTTC. The encoded protein is CATSAEPPGEQYF.

The chain is built from TRBV15 and TRBJ2-7; the D is unclear. Trimming shortened V by 1 base and J by 6 bases, and 10 bases separated the two germline ends. CDR3 length: 13 residues. Germline V CDR1 and CDR2: LNHNV, YYDKDF (reference sequence). The CDR3 sequence is CATSRGVNGEQYF. CDR3 bases: TGTGCCACCAGCAGAGGAGTTAATGGCGAGCAGTACTTC. The full variable domain, in which reference TRBV15 and TRBJ2-7 provide the parts outside the CDR3, is DAMVIQNPRYQVTQFGKPVTLSCSQTLNHNVMYWYQQKSSQAPKLLFHYYDKDFNNEADTPDNFQSRRPNTSFCFLDIRSPGLGDTAMYLCATSRGVNGEQYFGPGTRLTVT.

The rearrangement uses TRBV5-6 and TRBJ2-7, with D possibly matching TRBD2 (6 bases). V was pared by 7 bases and J by 10 bases, with 24 bases between. CDR1 is SGHDT, CDR2 YYEEEE, per germline. The CDR3 is made up of 14 amino acids. The CDR3 bases are TGTGCCAGCGAGTACTCGGGACTTGCGGGCGAACAGTACTTC. Protein product: CASEYSGLAGEQYF. The whole variable domain, remainder taken from reference TRBV5-6 and TRBJ2-7, is DAGVTQSPTHLIKTRGQQVTLRCSPKSGHDTVSWYQQALGQGPQFIFQYYEEEERQRGNFPDRFSGHQFPNYSSELNVNALLLGDSALYLCASEYSGLAGEQYFGPGTRLTVT.

Comments on this clonotype: This may be a read error, as it is one base from a much larger clone. This sequence joins TRBV13 and TRBJ2-5; TRBD2 aligns across 9 bases. Germline assignment: CDR1 PRHDT and CDR2 FYEKMQ (reference sequence). The CDR3 covers 17 residues. The J segment lost 9 bases and the V segment lost 5 bases, leaving 19 bases of the junction unmatched. CDR3 sequence: CASSTRMVWGTSNPQYF. The CDR3 DNA reads as TGTGCCAGCAGCACTAGGATGGTTTGGGGGACTAGCAACCCCCAGTACTTC.

On this clonotype: A single base separates this from a much larger clone, so it may be a read error. The DNA for the CDR3 is TGTGCCAGCAGCCGCGGACAGCTCGCTCTCTATGGGGAGCAGTACTTC. Its protein product is CASSRGQLALYGEQYF. The genes are TRBV5-5 and TRBJ2-7; a weak D match, TRBD1 (6 bases). The CDR3 covers 16 residues. The V end lost 4 bases, the J end lost 7 bases, and 24 bases lay between the germline ends. The germline CDR1 and CDR2 sequences are SGHKS and YYEKEE (reference sequence). Full variable domain (remainder filled in from reference TRBV5-5 and TRBJ2-7): DAGVTQSPTHLIKTRGQQVTLRCSPISGHKSVSWYQQVLGQGPQFIFQYYEKEERGRGNFPDRFSARQFPNYSSELNVNALLLGDSALYLCASSRGQLALYGEQYFGPGTRLTVT.

A note on this clonotype: The junction and the germline gene differ at one end; a read error may be behind it. The chain uses TRBV11-2 and TRBJ2-2; a possible D gene is TRBD1 (6 bases). The CDR3 length is 13 residues. In germline, CDR1 is SGHAT, CDR2 FQNNGV. The CDR3 bases are TGTGCCAGGAGCTTAGACAGGACGGGGGAGCTGTTTTTT. It is translated as CARSLDRTGELFF.

This clonotype was seen at least ten times. The junction departs from germline at one end; a sequencing error may be responsible. The chain has TRBV6-5 and TRBJ2-1, with TRBD2 identical over 10 bases. In germline, CDR1 is MNHEY, CDR2 SVGAGI. This CDR3 comprises 15 residues. This CDR3 reads CASRRGTSEYNGQFF. The DNA for the CDR3 is TGTGCCAGCCGTCGGGGGACTAGCGAGTACAATGGGCAGTTCTTC.